These 20 T cell receptor beta chains share one sample of origin, sequenced in a study of blood T cell repertoires in COVID-19. The assay was immunoSEQ multiplex PCR, and TCRdb's table has in-frame clones only and misses some. This table has 250,000 to 400,000 clones, 85% to 90% appearing once. The sample consisted of peripheral blood. These TCRs come from a woman aged 25 to 39 with COVID-19, enrolled during active disease.

The rearrangement uses TRBV15 and TRBJ2-1; D call uncertain. V was trimmed by 3 bases and J by 4 bases, leaving 10 bases between them. This CDR3 region has 14 residues. Germline lookup yields CDR1 LNHNV and CDR2 YYDKDF (reference sequence). CDR3 bases: TGTGCCACCAGCAGGGCGGCGGATTACAATGAGCAGTTCTTC. Translating gives CATSRAADYNEQFF.

The CDR3 protein is CASSLGATSGRDTQYF. The CDR3 nucleotides read TGTGCCAGCAGTTTAGGGGCGACTAGCGGGAGAGATACGCAGTATTTT. The chain employs TRBV28 and TRBJ2-3; TRBD2 agrees at 12 bases. The CDR3 spans 16 residues. Germline CDR1 MDHEN, CDR2 SYDVKM. With 2 bases clipped from V and 5 bases from J, the junction kept 5 bases outside the gene matches. Supplemented by reference TRBV28 and TRBJ2-3, the full variable domain reads DVKVTQSSRYLVKRTGEKVFLECVQDMDHENMFWYRQDPGLGLRLIYFSYDVKMKEKGDIPEGYSVSREKKERFSLILESASTNQTSMYLCASSLGATSGRDTQYFGPGTRLTVL.

The chain joins TRBV5-4 to TRBJ2-7; TRBD2 agrees at 11 bases. V lost 3 bases and J lost 7; bases outside the gene matches: 6. There are 14 residues in the CDR3. The germline V gene has CDR1 SGHNT and CDR2 YYREEE (reference sequence). The CDR3 region is CASSSKTSGIEQYF. The CDR3 nucleotides read TGTGCCAGCAGCTCGAAGACTAGCGGGATTGAGCAGTACTTC.

Comment on this clone: Other nucleotide sequences from this sample produce the same CDR3. The genes are TRBV29-1 and TRBJ1-1; the D gene is possibly TRBD1 (5 bases). Germline CDR1 SQVTM, CDR2 ANQGSEA. The CDR3 consists of 13 residues. V was clipped by 6 bases and J by 0 bases, with 11 bases between them. DNA of the CDR3: TGCAGCGTGAAGGGGTTGTTGAACACTGAAGCTTTCTTT. This sequence encodes CSVKGLLNTEAFF. The full variable domain, completed using reference TRBV29-1 and TRBJ1-1, is SAVISQKPSRDICQRGTSLTIQCQVDSQVTMMFWYRQQPGQSLTLIATANQGSEATYESGFVIDKFPISRPNLTFSTLTVSNMSPEDSSIYLCSVKGLLNTEAFFGQGTRLTVV.

The V and J genes are TRBV19 and TRBJ2-3; 10 nucleotides align to TRBD2. The germline gives CDR1 LNHDA, CDR2 SQIVND (reference sequence). The CDR3 is 15 residues long. After removal of 3 bases from V and 6 bases from J, the junction contained 6 bases not matched to a gene. CDR3 DNA sequence: TGTGCCAGTAGTATGCCTAGCGGGAGAGAGGATACGCAGTATTTT. It codes for CASSMPSGREDTQYF.

Regarding this clone: Other nucleotide sequences in the sample specify the same CDR3. The chain combines TRBV4-1 with TRBJ1-2; TRBD1 might be the D (6 bases). The germline V gene encodes CDR1 MGHRA and CDR2 YSYEKL. V lost 0 bases and J 2 bases, leaving 7 bases between the germline ends. The CDR3 has 14 residues. CDR3 protein: CASSQEDSNYGYTF. CDR3 DNA sequence: TGCGCCAGCAGCCAAGAGGACAGCAACTATGGCTACACCTTC.

The V and J genes are TRBV6-5 and TRBJ1-2; 7 bases map to TRBD1. This CDR3 contains 13 residues. From germline, CDR1 is MNHEY and CDR2 SVGAGI. V was clipped by 6 bases and J by 5 bases; unmatched bases: 6. CDR3 protein: CASSQGQRYGYTF. The CDR3 coding sequence is TGTGCCAGCAGCCAGGGACAGCGGTATGGCTACACCTTC.

This chain connects TRBV20-1 to TRBJ2-1, with TRBD2 identical over 8 bases. Trimming removed 3 bases from V and 9 bases from J; junction bases left unmatched: 7. There are 13 residues in the CDR3. Per the germline V gene, CDR1 is DFQATT and CDR2 is SNEGSKA (reference sequence). The CDR3 region is CSASFGRGAEQFF. In nucleotides, the CDR3 is TGCAGTGCTAGTTTCGGGAGGGGTGCTGAGCAGTTCTTC.

This chain connects TRBV7-9 to TRBJ2-7, with D unclear. V was cut by 5 bases and J by 4 bases, with 6 bases left in between. Germline loops: CDR1 SEHNR, CDR2 FQNEAQ (reference sequence). The CDR3 spans 11 residues. In DNA form, the CDR3 reads TGTGCCAGCAGCCGAGAGTACGAGCAGTACTTC. Translation gives CASSREYEQYF.

This clone occurred a few times. The CDR3, as DNA: TGCGCCAGCTACCAATCCGGGACATCCAGCGAGCAGTACTTC. Translating gives CASYQSGTSSEQYF. The chain employs TRBV5-1 and TRBJ2-7, with D tentatively TRBD1 (6 bases). Germline values: CDR1 SGHRS, CDR2 YFSETQ. Trimming pared 7 bases from V and 6 bases from J, leaving 20 bases between. The CDR3 runs to 14 residues.

V usage is TRBV5-1 and J usage is TRBJ2-2, with 9 bases identical to TRBD2. Germline V gene data show CDR1 as SGHRS and CDR2 as YFSETQ. V lost 3 bases and J lost 1; bases outside the gene matches: 4. The CDR3 contains 16 residues. The CDR3 is CASSSERGENTGELFF. The CDR3 DNA reads TGCGCCAGCAGCTCCGAGCGGGGGGAGAACACCGGGGAGCTGTTTTTT.

The chain joins TRBV5-1 to TRBJ1-4, with TRBD1 matching 8 bases. Germline V gene data show CDR1 as SGHRS and CDR2 as YFSETQ. The CDR3 length is 16 residues. The J segment lost 3 bases and the V segment lost 4 bases, leaving 8 bases of the junction unmatched. DNA of the CDR3: TGCGCCAGCAGCGTACGACCGGGACAGGCTAATGAAAAACTGTTTTTT. Protein product: CASSVRPGQANEKLFF.

The rearrangement links TRBV4-2 to TRBJ2-5; D unresolved. The CDR3 consists of 13 residues. The ends were cut back, 1 base at V and 3 bases at J, with 6 bases in the middle. The V gene's germline CDR1 is LGHNA and CDR2 YNFKEQ. The CDR3 spells CASSQVQKETQYF. The DNA of the CDR3 is TGTGCCAGCAGCCAAGTACAAAAAGAGACCCAGTACTTC.

This chain joins TRBV5-1 and TRBJ2-1; D gene ambiguous. The CDR3 has 14 amino acids. Trimming cost V 6 bases and J 2 bases, with 12 bases left between them. Looked up from germline, CDR1 is SGHRS and CDR2 is YFSETQ. CDR3 sequence (DNA): TGCGCCAGCAACGGCGGTAACCCCTACAATGAGCAGTTCTTC. Its translation is CASNGGNPYNEQFF.

This clone showed up just once. The chain uses TRBV27 and TRBJ2-7; D remains ambiguous. The ends were cut back, 6 bases at V and 2 bases at J, with 8 bases in the middle. CDR1 is MNHEY and CDR2 is SMNVEV in the germline V gene (reference sequence). The CDR3 totals 12 residues. This CDR3 reads CASSVSPYEQYF. As DNA, the CDR3 is TGTGCCAGCAGCGTGTCCCCCTACGAGCAGTACTTC.

The chain has TRBV13 and TRBJ2-5, with D possibly matching TRBD2 (7 bases). The CDR3 is 19 amino acids. Germline CDR1 is PRHDT and CDR2 is FYEKMQ (reference sequence). Trimming took off 5 bases at V and 3 bases at J, with 28 bases between the two ends. DNA for the CDR3: TGTGCCAGCAGCCCCCTCCGGGGGGCGTGGGGTCCCCCAGAAGAGACCCAGTACTTC. It yields the protein CASSPLRGAWGPPEETQYF. Full variable domain (rest looked up from reference TRBV13 and TRBJ2-5): AAGVIQSPRHLIKEKRETATLKCYPIPRHDTVYWYQQGPGQDPQFLISFYEKMQSDKGSIPDRFSAQQFSDYHSELNMSSLELGDSALYFCASSPLRGAWGPPEETQYFGPGTRLLVL.

The chain combines TRBV19 with TRBJ2-7, with D perhaps matching TRBD2 (5 bases). The germline V gene has CDR1 LNHDA and CDR2 SQIVND (reference sequence). Trimming took off 5 bases at V and 7 bases at J, with 21 bases between the two ends. This CDR3 comprises 15 residues. The CDR3 reads CASSPKGASSGEQYF. For the CDR3, the DNA is TGTGCCAGTAGTCCAAAAGGCGCTAGCTCGGGAGAGCAGTACTTC.

The J gene is TRBJ2-5, the V gene TRBV11-2; 8 positions match TRBD1. The CDR3 is 15 amino acids. CDR1 SGHAT and CDR2 FQNNGV come from the germline V gene. Trimming took 0 bases from V and 1 from J; bases not matched to a gene: 1. The CDR3 DNA follows: TGTGCCAGCAGCTTAGACGACAGGGGCCAAGAGACCCAGTACTTC. It yields the protein CASSLDDRGQETQYF. The complete variable domain, with remaining parts taken from reference TRBV11-2 and TRBJ2-5, reads EAGVAQSPRYKIIEKRQSVAFWCNPISGHATLYWYQQILGQGPKLLIQFQNNGVVDDSQLPKDRFSAERLKGVDSTLKIQPAKLEDSAVYLCASSLDDRGQETQYFGPGTRLLVL.

The chain recombines TRBV5-4 with TRBJ2-7, with TRBD2 matching over 16 bases. The V gene's germline CDR1 is SGHNT and CDR2 YYREEE (reference sequence). V gave up 4 bases and J gave up 2 bases; unmatched junction bases: 3. The CDR3 is made up of 16 amino acids. As DNA, the CDR3 is TGTGCCAGCAGCACGGGACTAGCGGGAGGGCCCTACGAGCAGTACTTC. Residues: CASSTGLAGGPYEQYF.

This chain joins TRBV19 and TRBJ1-1; D call uncertain. The CDR3 runs to 14 residues. CDR1 is LNHDA and CDR2 is SQIVND in the germline V gene (reference sequence). Trimming shortened V by 3 bases and J by 3 bases, and 11 bases separated the two germline ends. CDR3 sequence (DNA): TGTGCCAGTAGTATTAGCGGTTGGGACACTGAAGCTTTCTTT. Translation gives CASSISGWDTEAFF. Complete variable domain (other parts from reference TRBV19 and TRBJ1-1): DGGITQSPKYLFRKEGQNVTLSCEQNLNHDAMYWYRQDPGQGLRLIYYSQIVNDFQKGDIAEGYSVSREKKESFPLTVTSAQKNPTAFYLCASSISGWDTEAFFGQGTRLTVV.